This is a list of T cell receptor beta chains from one sample in a study of beta chain features in type 1 diabetes. Only in-frame clones appear in the TCRdb table, and some are missing; sequencing was by immunoSEQ multiplex PCR. The data show some 410,000 clones, over 11% seen once. What was sequenced was naive CD4+ T cells from blood. These receptors were taken from a man in his thirties or forties in good health. CDR3s include the opening cysteine and the closing phenylalanine or tryptophan. D genes are given only for firm matches. Only some rows state a clone size, as once, few, many or a class for expanded clones.

cdr3_length	clone_size	d_call	j_call	v_call	cdr3_nt	cdr3_aa
14	few	.	TRBJ1-4	TRBV4-1	TGCGCCAGCAGCCAAGAAAGGTTTCGCGAAAAACTGTTTTTT	CASSQERFREKLFF
14	few	.	TRBJ2-1	TRBV4-3	TGCGCCAGCAGCCCATACGGTGGGGGCGCTGAGCAGTTCTTC	CASSPYGGGAEQFF
15	.	.	TRBJ2-6	TRBV2	TGTGCCAGCAGTCCGTGGGGATCTGGGGCCAACGTCCTGACTTTC	CASSPWGSGANVLTF
13	few	.	TRBJ2-2	TRBV30	TGTGCCTGGAGTGAGGCGAACACCGGGGAGCTGTTTTTT	CAWSEANTGELFF
15	.	TRBD2	TRBJ2-5	TRBV15	TGTGCCACCAGCAGAGATCTCGGCGGGGGAGAGACCCAGTACTTC	CATSRDLGGGETQYF
14	.	.	TRBJ1-4	TRBV7-9	TGTGCCAGCAGCTCCCCAGGTCGGCAGGAAAAACTGTTTTTT	CASSSPGRQEKLFF
18	.	TRBD1	TRBJ1-3	TRBV25-1	TGTGCCAGCAGTGCACCATCGCACAGGGGGCTCGGTGGAAACACCATATATTTT	CASSAPSHRGLGGNTIYF
13	.	.	TRBJ1-1	TRBV29-1	TGCAGCGTCTCCACAGGGTTGTATACTGAAGCTTTCTTT	CSVSTGLYTEAFF
16	few	TRBD2	TRBJ2-3	TRBV18	TGTGCCAGCTCAAATAAACTAGCGGGGGAAACAGATACGCAGTATTTT	CASSNKLAGETDTQYF
16	few	.	TRBJ2-5	TRBV7-9	TGTGCCAGCATTTTCTGGGGGCGGGACTCTCACGAGACCCAGTACTTC	CASIFWGRDSHETQYF
14	.	.	TRBJ2-7	TRBV5-1	TGCGCCAGCAGCTTGACAGCACAGGTCTACGAGCAGTACTTC	CASSLTAQVYEQYF
17	.	.	TRBJ2-1	TRBV7-2	TGTGCCAGCAGCTTAGACGCTGGTTGGGGGAATTACAATGAGCAGTTCTTC	CASSLDAGWGNYNEQFF
12	.	TRBD1	TRBJ2-1	TRBV5-4	TGTGCCAGCAGCCTGACAGGGCGTGAGCAGTTCTTC	CASSLTGREQFF
17	.	.	TRBJ1-5	TRBV27	TGTGCCAGCAGTCTCCTGGGGCGTCCACTTAGCAATCAGCCCCAGCATTTT	CASSLLGRPLSNQPQHF
13	.	TRBD1	TRBJ1-1	TRBV10-3	TGTGCCATCAGTGGCGGACAGGGGAATCAAGCTTTCTTT	CAISGGQGNQAFF
15	.	.	TRBJ1-5	TRBV6-1	TGTGCCAGTACCCGAGAACCTCAGATGGATCAGCCCCAGCATTTT	CASTREPQMDQPQHF
16	.	TRBD2	TRBJ2-1	TRBV18	TGTGCCAGCTCACCATTTACTAGCGGAGAACGTAATGAGCAGTTCTTC	CASSPFTSGERNEQFF
18	few	.	TRBJ2-5	TRBV5-4	TGTGCCAGCAGCTTCGGGGTCCTCGGAGGGGGCGCAGGAGAGACCCAGTACTTC	CASSFGVLGGGAGETQYF
12	.	.	TRBJ1-2	TRBV7-2	TGTGCCAGCAGCCTCAATAACTATGGCTACACCTTC	CASSLNNYGYTF
17	few	.	TRBJ2-1	TRBV11-3	TGTGCCAGCAGCCCGACCCGGGGGAGGACACCCTACAATGAGCAGTTCTTC	CASSPTRGRTPYNEQFF
16	.	TRBD1	TRBJ1-1	TRBV29-1	TGCAGCGTAACCAGACAGGGGGCTCCTCTGAACACTGAAGCTTTCTTT	CSVTRQGAPLNTEAFF
14	.	TRBD2	TRBJ2-4	TRBV2	TGTGCCAGCAGAGCGGGAGGGGCCAAAAACATTCAGTACTTC	CASRAGGAKNIQYF
15	.	.	TRBJ2-4	TRBV28	TGTGCCAGCAGTTTAAGGTCACTAGCCAAAAACATTCAGTACTTC	CASSLRSLAKNIQYF
13	few	TRBD2	TRBJ2-7	TRBV6-5	TGTGCCAGCAGTTATGGGACTAGGTACGAGCAGTACTTC	CASSYGTRYEQYF
19	.	TRBD2	TRBJ2-1	TRBV4-1	TGCGCCAGCAGCCTCCTCCTCAGGACTAGCGGGGGAGTCTACAATGAGCAGTTCTTC	CASSLLLRTSGGVYNEQFF
13	few	.	TRBJ1-1	TRBV30	TGTGCCTGGAGTTACGCGAGGGGGACTGAAGCTTTCTTT	CAWSYARGTEAFF
16	.	.	TRBJ2-7	TRBV9	TGTGCCAGCAGCCCTAGTGTGGGGGCACTATCCCACGAGCAGTACTTC	CASSPSVGALSHEQYF
13	.	TRBD1	TRBJ2-7	TRBV2	TGTGCCAGCAGGAACAGGGGGCCGTACGAGCAGTACTTC	CASRNRGPYEQYF
14	few	.	TRBJ1-1	TRBV12-5	TGTGCTAGTGCCGACTCGATAGGGCGGACTGAAGCTTTCTTT	CASADSIGRTEAFF
16	few	.	TRBJ1-2	TRBV21-1	TGTGCCAGCAGCTTACCTCCCGCGGGACAGAGCTATGGCTACACCTTC	CASSLPPAGQSYGYTF
13	.	.	TRBJ2-4	TRBV7-2	TGTGCCAGCAGCTTAGCGCACGAAAACATTCAGTACTTC	CASSLAHENIQYF
13	.	.	TRBJ2-5	TRBV7-2	TGTGCCAGCAGCTTAAAATTCGACGAGACCCAGTACTTC	CASSLKFDETQYF
14	.	.	TRBJ2-2	TRBV14	TGTGCCAGCAGCCAATTCCAGGGAGGCGGGGAGCTGTTTTTT	CASSQFQGGGELFF
14	.	.	TRBJ1-1	TRBV4-3	TGCGCCAGCAGCCCGACTGGGGCGAACACTGAAGCTTTCTTT	CASSPTGANTEAFF
12	.	.	TRBJ1-5	TRBV7-2	TGTGCCAGCAGCCCTCCCCTTGGGCCCCAGCATTTT	CASSPPLGPQHF
15	.	.	TRBJ1-4	TRBV18	TGTGCCAGCTCCGCCTCGGGCCCAACTAATGAAAAACTGTTTTTT	CASSASGPTNEKLFF
13	.	.	TRBJ2-5	TRBV4-3	TGCGCCAGCAGCCAAACTAGTTGGGAGACCCAGTACTTC	CASSQTSWETQYF
15	.	TRBD1	TRBJ1-2	TRBV7-2	TGTGCCAGCAGCTCCCGACAGGGAGGCTCCGGCGGCTACACCTTC	CASSSRQGGSGGYTF
13	once	TRBD2	TRBJ2-3	TRBV5-1	TGCGCCAGCGCGGGAGCGCCCCCAGATACGCAGTATTTT	CASAGAPPDTQYF
14	.	.	TRBJ2-5	TRBV7-2	TGTGCCAGCAGCTTGATTGGTGGGGGGGAGACCCAGTACTTC	CASSLIGGGETQYF
14	.	.	TRBJ2-1	TRBV9	TGTGCCAGCAGCGTAGCCGGCAGGGGAAATGAGCAGTTCTTC	CASSVAGRGNEQFF
13	few	.	TRBJ1-6	TRBV19	TGTGCCAGTACAGGACGGACGAATTCACCCCTCCACTTT	CASTGRTNSPLHF
13	.	.	TRBJ2-7	TRBV11-2	TGTGCCAGCAGCATAGGAGACCACTACGAGCAGTACTTC	CASSIGDHYEQYF
11	few	.	TRBJ2-7	TRBV7-2	TGTGCCAGCAGCCCGATGGGAGAGCAGTACTTC	CASSPMGEQYF
16	.	.	TRBJ2-3	TRBV18	TGTGCCAGCTCACCACCTCCGGGTCGCGGCACAGATACGCAGTATTTT	CASSPPPGRGTDTQYF
15	.	.	TRBJ1-3	TRBV4-1	TGCGCCAGCAGCCAACCGGGCCTACCTGGAAACACCATATATTTT	CASSQPGLPGNTIYF
14	few	TRBD1	TRBJ1-2	TRBV7-2	TGTGCCAGCAGCCCTCGGACAGGGCGGGAGGGCTACACCTTC	CASSPRTGREGYTF
14	.	.	TRBJ1-1	TRBV10-3	TGTGCCATCAGTTCCCTAGCCGAGGACACTGAAGCTTTCTTT	CAISSLAEDTEAFF
12	few	.	TRBJ2-7	TRBV6-5	TGTGCCAGCAGCAACCGGGGACTTGGGGAGTACTTC	CASSNRGLGEYF
14	.	TRBD2	TRBJ2-1	TRBV10-3	TGTGCCATCAGTGGACGGGAGGGCCTGAATGAGCAGTTCTTC	CAISGREGLNEQFF
14	few	.	TRBJ1-5	TRBV18	TGTGCCAGCTCACTCGACAGGTGGATTCAGCCCCAGCATTTT	CASSLDRWIQPQHF